This section outlines one T cell receptor (beta chain) sequence together with its context. The antigen this receptor binds is unknown. No much larger clonotype is one base removed from it; base qualities were not supplied. The entry originates in a study of blood T cell repertoires in COVID-19 (TCRdb year 2020). Broadly, across the study: Samples covering the acute and convalescent phases of COVID-19 were provided by collaborators in the United States, Italy and Spain. The material from the prospective study consisted of cDNA or gDNA derived from T cells, B-cell-depleted T cells, or PBMCs. The dataset comprised deeply sampled blood TCRbeta repertoires from subjects exposed to, actively infected with, or recovered from COVID-19. The repertoires were made available in a free public database intended to serve as a resource for research on the immune response to SARS-CoV-2. Samples came from the ongoing ImmuneRACE study (first 160 participants) plus 1,254 subjects from 6 global collaborators. Nearly every sample came with metadata listing a de-identified subject ID, COVID-19 status, age in years and sex. Where HLA class I and class II types were available, the types were taken from metadata supplied by the sample provider, not from assay-based typing.

Each collaborating institution followed its own protocols to collect whole blood in K2EDTA tubes. Collaborator samples were shipped for TCRbeta analysis as frozen whole blood, isolated PBMCs, or DNA extracted from either sample type. Study-level results and caveats: The quantity of clinical and demographic metadata differed by source and by participant and was supplied without curation.

TCRbeta CDR3 regions were amplified from genomic DNA using the immunoSEQ Assay, a bias-controlled multiplex PCR. For the original study's pipeline: The number of nucleated cells in each sample was estimated by amplification of reference gene primers within the assay. Sequence reads were collapsed and filtered to measure the absolute abundance of every unique TCRbeta CDR3 rearrangement. For each sample, productive Simpson clonality was calculated as the square root of Simpson's diversity index over productive rearrangements. What TCRdb holds here is the immuneACCESS table cut down to in-frame rearrangements. Part of the clones is not present; checked against another copy, under half of the missing clones reflect an unresolved V gene, and the others are unexplained. V and J calls and clone size are those listed in that table; D and trimming were worked out from the DNA. The sample profile shows about 210,000 clones; under 95% of them were found once. Approximately 1.2% of the sample rests with the top ten.

The sample taken for sequencing was peripheral blood. The receptor was derived from a man aged 25-45 years with acute or convalescent COVID-19.

CDR3 protein: CASSLQNIYGYTF. The nucleotides are TGTGCCAGCAGCTTACAGAATATCTATGGCTACACCTTC. Recombination joined TRBV5-4 with TRBJ1-2, with no D gene named confidently. CDR1 and CDR2 were assigned from the germline V gene (reference sequence) as SGHNT and YYREEE. V lost 2 bases and J lost 4 bases; the stretch between them is 9 bases long. From cysteine to phenylalanine, the CDR3 is 13 amino acids long. The kept DNA is CDR3 alone, 39 bases in frame from the first base. With the portions outside the CDR3 filled from the reference TRBV5-4 and TRBJ1-2 genes, the complete variable region becomes ETGVTQSPTHLIKTRGQQVTLRCSSQSGHNTVSWYQQALGQGPQFIFQYYREEENGRGNFPPRFSGLQFPNYSSELNVNALELDDSALYLCASSLQNIYGYTFGSGTRLTVV.